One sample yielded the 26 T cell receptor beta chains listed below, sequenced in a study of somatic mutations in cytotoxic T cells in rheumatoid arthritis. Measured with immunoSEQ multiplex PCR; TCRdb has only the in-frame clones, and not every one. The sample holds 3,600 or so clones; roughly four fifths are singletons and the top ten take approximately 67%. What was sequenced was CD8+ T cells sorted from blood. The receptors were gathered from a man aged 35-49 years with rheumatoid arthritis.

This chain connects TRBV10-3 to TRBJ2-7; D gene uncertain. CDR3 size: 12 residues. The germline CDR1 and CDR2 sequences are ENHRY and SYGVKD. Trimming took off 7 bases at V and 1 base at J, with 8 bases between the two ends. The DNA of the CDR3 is TGTGCCATCACCCCTCGGTCCTACGAGCAGTACTTC. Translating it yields CAITPRSYEQYF.

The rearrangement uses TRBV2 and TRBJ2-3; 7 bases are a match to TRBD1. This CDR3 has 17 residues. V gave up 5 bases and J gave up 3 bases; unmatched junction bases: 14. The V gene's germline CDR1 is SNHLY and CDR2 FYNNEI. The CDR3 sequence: CASSSSGGPASTDTQYF. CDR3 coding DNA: TGTGCCAGCAGTTCCTCAGGGGGACCAGCATCTACAGATACGCAGTATTTT. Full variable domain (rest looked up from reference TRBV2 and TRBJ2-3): EPEVTQTPSHQVTQMGQEVILRCVPISNHLYFYWYRQILGQKVEFLVSFYNNEISEKSEIFDDQFSVERPDGSNFTLKIRSTKLEDSAMYFCASSSSGGPASTDTQYFGPGTRLTVL.

The CDR3 DNA reads as TGTGCCAGCAGCTTGGCCTATGAGCAGTTCTTC. Residues: CASSLAYEQFF. The chain couples TRBV5-6 to TRBJ2-1; no clear D gene. The CDR3 runs to 11 residues. Germline CDR1 is SGHDT and CDR2 is YYEEEE. Trimming pared 0 bases from V and 8 bases from J, leaving 3 bases between.

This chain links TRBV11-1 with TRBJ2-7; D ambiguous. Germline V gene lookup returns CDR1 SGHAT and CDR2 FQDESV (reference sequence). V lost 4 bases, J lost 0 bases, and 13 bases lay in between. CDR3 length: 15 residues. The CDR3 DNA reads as TGTGCCAGCAGCTCTCGGGTTTCGAGCTCCTACGAGCAGTACTTC. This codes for CASSSRVSSSYEQYF.

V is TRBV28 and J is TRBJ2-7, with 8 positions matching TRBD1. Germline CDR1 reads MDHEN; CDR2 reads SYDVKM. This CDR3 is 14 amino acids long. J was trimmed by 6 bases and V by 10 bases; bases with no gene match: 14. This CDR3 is CATGDRSLFGEQYF. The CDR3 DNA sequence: TGTGCCACGGGGGACAGGTCTTTATTCGGCGAGCAGTACTTC.

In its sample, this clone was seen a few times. CDR3 residues: CASSDSPNQPQHF. The CDR3 DNA is TGTGCCAGCAGTGACAGTCCCAATCAGCCCCAGCATTTT. V gene TRBV2 combines with J gene TRBJ1-5; D is undetermined. CDR3 length equals 13 residues. The V end was cut by 3 bases, the J end by 3 bases, with 6 bases between. Germline assignment: CDR1 SNHLY and CDR2 FYNNEI. Looking up the rest from reference TRBV2 and TRBJ1-5 gives the full variable domain: EPEVTQTPSHQVTQMGQEVILRCVPISNHLYFYWYRQILGQKVEFLVSFYNNEISEKSEIFDDQFSVERPDGSNFTLKIRSTKLEDSAMYFCASSDSPNQPQHFGDGTRLSIL.

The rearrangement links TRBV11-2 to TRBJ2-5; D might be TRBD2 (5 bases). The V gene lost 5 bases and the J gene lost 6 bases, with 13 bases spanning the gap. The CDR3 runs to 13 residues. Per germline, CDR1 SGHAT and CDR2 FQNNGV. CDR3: CASSPDSQQTQYF. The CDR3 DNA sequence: TGTGCCAGCAGCCCGGACTCGCAACAGACCCAGTACTTC.

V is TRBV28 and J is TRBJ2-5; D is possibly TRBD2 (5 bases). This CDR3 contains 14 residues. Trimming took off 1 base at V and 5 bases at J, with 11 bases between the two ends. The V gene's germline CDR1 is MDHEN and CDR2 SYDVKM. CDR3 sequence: CASSLLRVRETQYF. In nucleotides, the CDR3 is TGTGCCAGCAGTTTATTGAGGGTGAGGGAGACCCAGTACTTC.

The CDR3 spells CASSPRRAGANNEQYF. DNA for the CDR3: TGTGCCAGCAGCCCACGTAGGGCGGGAGCCAATAACGAGCAGTACTTC. The V and J genes are TRBV9 and TRBJ2-7; 7 bases fit TRBD2. CDR3 length: 16 residues. Germline CDR1 reads SGDLS; CDR2 reads YYNGEE. Losses at the gene ends were 4 bases for V and 5 bases for J; bases not matched to a gene: 15. The whole variable domain, remainder taken from reference TRBV9 and TRBJ2-7, is DSGVTQTPKHLITATGQRVTLRCSPRSGDLSVYWYQQSLDQGLQFLIQYYNGEERAKGNILERFSAQQFPDLHSELNLSSLELGDSALYFCASSPRRAGANNEQYFGPGTRLTVT.

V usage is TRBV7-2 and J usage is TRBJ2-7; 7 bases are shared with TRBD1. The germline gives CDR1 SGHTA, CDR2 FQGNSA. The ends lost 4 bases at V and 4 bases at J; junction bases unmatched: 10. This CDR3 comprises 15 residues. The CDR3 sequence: CASSYRGNLGYEQYF. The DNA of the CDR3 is TGTGCCAGCAGCTACAGGGGTAATCTCGGGTACGAGCAGTACTTC.

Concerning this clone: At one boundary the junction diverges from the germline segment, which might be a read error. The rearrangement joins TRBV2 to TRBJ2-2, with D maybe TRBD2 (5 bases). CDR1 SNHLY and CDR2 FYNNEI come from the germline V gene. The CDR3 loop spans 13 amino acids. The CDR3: CASSGAYHRGAVF. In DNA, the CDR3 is TGTGCCAGCAGTGGCGCATACCACCGGGGAGCTGTTTTT. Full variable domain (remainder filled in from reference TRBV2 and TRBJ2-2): EPEVTQTPSHQVTQMGQEVILRCVPISNHLYFYWYRQILGQKVEFLVSFYNNEISEKSEIFDDQFSVERPDGSNFTLKIRSTKLEDSAMYFCASSGAYHRGAVFGEGSRLTVL.

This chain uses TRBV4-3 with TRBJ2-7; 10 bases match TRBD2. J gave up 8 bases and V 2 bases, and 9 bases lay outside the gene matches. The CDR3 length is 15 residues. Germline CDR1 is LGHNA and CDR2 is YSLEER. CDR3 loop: CASSQSSSGSSKQYF. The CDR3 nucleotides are TGCGCCAGCAGCCAATCTTCTAGCGGGAGCTCGAAGCAGTACTTC.

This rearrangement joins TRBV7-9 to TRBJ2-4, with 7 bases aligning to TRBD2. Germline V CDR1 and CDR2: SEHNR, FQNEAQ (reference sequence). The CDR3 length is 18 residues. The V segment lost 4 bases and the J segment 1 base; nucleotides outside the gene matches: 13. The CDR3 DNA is TGTGCCAGCAGCTGGATTCCGGGAGGCAGGGAGGCCAAAAACATTCAGTACTTC. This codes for CASSWIPGGREAKNIQYF.

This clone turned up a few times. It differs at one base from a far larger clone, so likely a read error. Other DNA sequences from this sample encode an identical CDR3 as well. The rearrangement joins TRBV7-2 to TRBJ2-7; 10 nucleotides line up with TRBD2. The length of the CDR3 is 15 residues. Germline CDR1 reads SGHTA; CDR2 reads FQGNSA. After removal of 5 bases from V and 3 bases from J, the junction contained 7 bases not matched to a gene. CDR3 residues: CASSQSSSGSYEQYF. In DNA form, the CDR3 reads TGTGCCAGCAGCCAATCTTCTAGCGGGAGCTACGAGCAGTACTTC.

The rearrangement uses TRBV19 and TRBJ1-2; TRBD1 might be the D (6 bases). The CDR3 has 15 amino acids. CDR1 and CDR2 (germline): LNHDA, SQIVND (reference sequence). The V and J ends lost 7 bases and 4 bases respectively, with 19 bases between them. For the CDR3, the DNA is TGTGCCAGTACCTCAGCGAGGGGGACTAGCTATGGCTACACCTTC. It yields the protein CASTSARGTSYGYTF. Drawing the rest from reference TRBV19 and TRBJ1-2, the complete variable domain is DGGITQSPKYLFRKEGQNVTLSCEQNLNHDAMYWYRQDPGQGLRLIYYSQIVNDFQKGDIAEGYSVSREKKESFPLTVTSAQKNPTAFYLCASTSARGTSYGYTFGSGTRLTVV.

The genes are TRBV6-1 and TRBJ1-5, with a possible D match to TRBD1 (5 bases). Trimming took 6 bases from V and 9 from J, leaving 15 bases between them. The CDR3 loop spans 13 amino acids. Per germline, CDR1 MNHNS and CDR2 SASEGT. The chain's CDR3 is CASRTTTGTPQHF. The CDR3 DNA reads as TGTGCCAGCAGGACCACAACAGGAACGCCCCAGCATTTT.

CDR3 loop: CAISTDTNSGANVLTF. CDR3 coding DNA: TGTGCCATCAGTACAGACACAAACTCTGGGGCCAACGTCCTGACTTTC. The chain uses TRBV10-3 and TRBJ2-6; D not certain. Trimming cost V 5 bases and J 0 bases, with 11 bases left between them. The germline gives CDR1 ENHRY, CDR2 SYGVKD. This CDR3 has 16 amino acids.

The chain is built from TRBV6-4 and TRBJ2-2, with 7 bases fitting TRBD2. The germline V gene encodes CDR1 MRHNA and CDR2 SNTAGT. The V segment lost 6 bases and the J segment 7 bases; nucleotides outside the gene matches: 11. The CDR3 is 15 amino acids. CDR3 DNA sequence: TGTGCCAGCAGCCCGGACACCTCGGGGGGCGGGGAGCTGTTTTTT. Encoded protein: CASSPDTSGGGELFF.

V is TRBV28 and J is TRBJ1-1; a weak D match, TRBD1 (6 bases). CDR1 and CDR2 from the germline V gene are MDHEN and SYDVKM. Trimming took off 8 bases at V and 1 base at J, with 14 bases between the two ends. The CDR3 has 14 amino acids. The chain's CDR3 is CASLKQGTNTEAFF. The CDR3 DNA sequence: TGTGCCAGCCTAAAACAGGGCACGAACACTGAAGCTTTCTTT.

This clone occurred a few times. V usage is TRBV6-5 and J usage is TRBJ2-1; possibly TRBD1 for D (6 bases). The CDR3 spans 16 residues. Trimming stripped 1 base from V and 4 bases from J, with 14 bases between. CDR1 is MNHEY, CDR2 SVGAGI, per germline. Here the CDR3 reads CASSYYSDSLYNEQFF. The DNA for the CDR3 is TGTGCCAGCAGTTACTACTCGGACAGCCTATACAATGAGCAGTTCTTC.

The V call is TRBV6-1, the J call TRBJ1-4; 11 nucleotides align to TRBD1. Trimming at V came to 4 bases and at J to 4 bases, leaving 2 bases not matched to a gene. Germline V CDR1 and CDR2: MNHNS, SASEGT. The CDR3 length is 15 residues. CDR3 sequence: CASSAGTGGNEKLFF. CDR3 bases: TGTGCCAGCAGTGCAGGGACAGGGGGTAATGAAAAACTGTTTTTT.

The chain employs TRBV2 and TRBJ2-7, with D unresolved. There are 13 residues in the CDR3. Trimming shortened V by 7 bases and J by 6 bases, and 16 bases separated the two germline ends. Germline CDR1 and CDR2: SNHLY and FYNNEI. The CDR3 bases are TGTGCCAGCACCCAATCTCTGGGCCCCGAGCAGTACTTC. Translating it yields CASTQSLGPEQYF.

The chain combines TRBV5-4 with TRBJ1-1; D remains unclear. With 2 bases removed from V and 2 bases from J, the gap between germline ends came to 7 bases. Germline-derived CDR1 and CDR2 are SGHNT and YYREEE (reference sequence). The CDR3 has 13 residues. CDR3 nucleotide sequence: TGTGCCAGCAGCTTCCATCCCAACACTGAAGCTTTCTTT. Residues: CASSFHPNTEAFF.

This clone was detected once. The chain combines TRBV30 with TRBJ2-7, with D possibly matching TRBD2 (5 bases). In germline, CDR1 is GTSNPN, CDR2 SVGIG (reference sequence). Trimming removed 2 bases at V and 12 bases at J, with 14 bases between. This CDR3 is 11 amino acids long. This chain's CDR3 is CAWSTGGFRYF. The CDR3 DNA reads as TGTGCCTGGAGTACCGGAGGCTTTAGGTACTTC.

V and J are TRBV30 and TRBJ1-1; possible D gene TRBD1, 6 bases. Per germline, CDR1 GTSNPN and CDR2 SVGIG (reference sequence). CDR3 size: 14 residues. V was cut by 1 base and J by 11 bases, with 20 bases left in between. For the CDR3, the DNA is TGTGCCTGGAGTGAAGGGGGGGCGCGGGGTGGGGCTTTCTTT. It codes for CAWSEGGARGGAFF.

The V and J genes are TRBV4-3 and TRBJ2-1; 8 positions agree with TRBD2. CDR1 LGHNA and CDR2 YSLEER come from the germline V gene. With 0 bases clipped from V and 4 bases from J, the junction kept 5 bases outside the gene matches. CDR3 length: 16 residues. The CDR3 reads CASSQDRGTSYNEQFF. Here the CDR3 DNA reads TGCGCCAGCAGCCAAGATAGAGGGACTAGTTACAATGAGCAGTTCTTC.